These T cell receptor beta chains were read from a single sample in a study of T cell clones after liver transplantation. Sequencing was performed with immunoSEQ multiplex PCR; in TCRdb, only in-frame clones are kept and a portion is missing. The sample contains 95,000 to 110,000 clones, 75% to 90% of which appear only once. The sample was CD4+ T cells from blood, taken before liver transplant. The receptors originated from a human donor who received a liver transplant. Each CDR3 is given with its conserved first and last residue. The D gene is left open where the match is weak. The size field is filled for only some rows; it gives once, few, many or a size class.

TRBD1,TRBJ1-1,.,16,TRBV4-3,CASSQVGPDRGLGAFF,TGCGCCAGCAGCCAAGTCGGACCCGACAGGGGCCTCGGGGCTTTCTTT
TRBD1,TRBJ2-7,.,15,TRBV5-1,CASSSTTGSSYEQYF,TGCGCCAGCAGTTCCACGACAGGGAGCTCCTACGAGCAGTACTTC
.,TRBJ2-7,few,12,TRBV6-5,CASRGGVGEQYF,TGTGCCAGCCGGGGCGGGGTGGGCGAGCAGTACTTC
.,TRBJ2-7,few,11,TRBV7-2,CASSRTYEQYF,TGTGCCAGCAGCCGTACCTACGAGCAGTACTTC
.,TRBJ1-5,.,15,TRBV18,CASSPMIDSNQPQHF,TGTGCCAGCTCACCAATGATTGATAGCAATCAGCCCCAGCATTTT
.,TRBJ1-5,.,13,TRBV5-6,CASSKTSNQPQHF,TGTGCCAGCAGCAAGACGAGCAATCAGCCCCAGCATTTT
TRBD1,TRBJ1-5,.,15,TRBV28,CASSKRTGYGQPQHF,TGTGCCAGCAGTAAAAGGACAGGGTATGGCCAGCCCCAGCATTTT
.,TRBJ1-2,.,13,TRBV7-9,CASSPQGYYGYTF,TGTGCCAGCAGCCCACAGGGCTACTATGGCTACACCTTC
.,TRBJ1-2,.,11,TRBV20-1,CSAGWEEGYTF,TGCAGTGCGGGTTGGGAGGAGGGCTACACCTTC
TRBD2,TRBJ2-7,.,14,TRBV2,CASMGGHGSYEQYF,TGTGCCAGCATGGGAGGGCATGGGTCCTACGAGCAGTACTTC
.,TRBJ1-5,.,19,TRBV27,CASSLRGIGLGGYNQPQHF,TGTGCCAGCAGTTTACGTGGTATTGGGCTAGGGGGGTACAATCAGCCCCAGCATTTT
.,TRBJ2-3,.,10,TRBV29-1,CRALGDTQYF,TGCAGAGCTTTAGGGGATACGCAGTATTTT
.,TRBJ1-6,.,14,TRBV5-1,CASSLIGQGTPLHF,TGCGCCAGCAGCCTAATTGGGCAGGGAACACCCCTCCACTTT
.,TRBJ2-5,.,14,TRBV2,CAIIQRVNQETQYF,TGTGCCATCATACAGCGAGTCAACCAAGAGACCCAGTACTTC
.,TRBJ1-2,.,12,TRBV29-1,CSASDWNYGYTF,TGCAGCGCGAGCGACTGGAACTATGGCTACACCTTC
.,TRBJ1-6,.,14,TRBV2,CASSVDGDISPLHF,TGTGCCAGCAGTGTCGACGGTGACATTTCACCCCTCCACTTT
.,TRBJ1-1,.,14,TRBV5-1,CASSLVTVNTEAFF,TGCGCCAGCAGCTTGGTGACAGTGAACACTGAAGCTTTCTTT
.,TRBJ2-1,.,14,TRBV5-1,CASSFGTPNNEQFF,TGCGCCAGCAGCTTCGGGACACCTAACAATGAGCAGTTCTTC
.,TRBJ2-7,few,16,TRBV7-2,CASSLEQGTSTYEQYF,TGTGCCAGCAGCTTAGAGCAGGGCACTTCAACCTACGAGCAGTACTTC
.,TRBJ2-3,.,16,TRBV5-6,CASSLSAGWGGDTQYF,TGTGCCAGCAGCTTGTCTGCAGGGTGGGGAGGAGATACGCAGTATTTT
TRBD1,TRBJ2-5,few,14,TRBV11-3,CASSEQGDQETQYF,TGTGCCAGCAGCGAACAGGGGGACCAAGAGACCCAGTACTTC
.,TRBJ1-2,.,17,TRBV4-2,CASSQDLGTSPSGGYTF,TGTGCCAGCAGCCAAGATCTCGGGACTTCTCCATCGGGAGGCTACACCTTC
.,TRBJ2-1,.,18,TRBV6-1,CASSEVLDWQDDFNEQFF,TGTGCCAGCAGTGAAGTTTTAGATTGGCAGGATGATTTTAATGAGCAGTTCTTC
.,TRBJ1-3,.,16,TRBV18,CASSPQGLGSGNTIYF,TGTGCCAGCTCACCACAGGGACTCGGCTCTGGAAACACCATATATTTT
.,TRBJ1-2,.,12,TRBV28,CASSLEGRGYTF,TGTGCCAGCAGTTTAGAGGGTCGGGGCTACACCTTC
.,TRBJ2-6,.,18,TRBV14,CASSQEVGRSSGANVLTF,TGTGCCAGCAGCCAAGAGGTGGGGCGCAGCTCTGGGGCCAACGTCCTGACTTTC
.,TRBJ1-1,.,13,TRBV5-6,CASSLVQRAEAFF,TGTGCCAGCAGCTTGGTTCAGAGGGCTGAAGCTTTCTTT
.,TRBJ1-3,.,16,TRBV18,CASSTGPQGSGNTIYF,TGTGCCAGCTCAACCGGCCCGCAGGGCTCTGGAAACACCATATATTTT
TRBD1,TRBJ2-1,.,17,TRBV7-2,CASSHAGQAGPRNEQFF,TGTGCCAGCAGCCACGCGGGACAGGCCGGCCCACGGAATGAGCAGTTCTTC
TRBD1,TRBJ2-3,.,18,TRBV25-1,CASPFCRPTGGRTDTQYF,TGTGCCAGCCCCTTCTGCCGACCAACAGGGGGGAGGACAGATACGCAGTATTTT
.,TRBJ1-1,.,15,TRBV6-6,CASSSEGGANTEAFF,TGTGCCAGCAGTTCGGAGGGTGGGGCCAACACTGAAGCTTTCTTT
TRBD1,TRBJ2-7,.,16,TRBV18,CASSPPQGQSSYEQYF,TGTGCCAGCTCACCACCTCAGGGACAGAGCTCCTACGAGCAGTACTTC
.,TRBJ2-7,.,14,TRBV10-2,CASQGPPPKYEQYF,TGCGCCAGCCAGGGACCGCCACCTAAGTACGAGCAGTACTTC
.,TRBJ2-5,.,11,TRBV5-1,CASSLQETQYF,TGCGCCAGCAGCTTACAAGAGACCCAGTACTTC
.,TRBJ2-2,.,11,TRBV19,CASASPGELFF,TGTGCCAGTGCCAGTCCCGGGGAGCTGTTTTTT
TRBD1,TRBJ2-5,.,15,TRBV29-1,CSVETRTGMRETQYF,TGCAGCGTTGAAACCCGGACAGGGATGCGGGAGACCCAGTACTTC
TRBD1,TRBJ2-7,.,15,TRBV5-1,CASSSGGQGFSEQYF,TGCGCCAGCAGCTCGGGGGGACAGGGTTTCAGCGAGCAGTACTTC
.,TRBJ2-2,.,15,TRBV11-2,CASTSPRVNTGELFF,TGTGCCAGCACCTCGCCACGGGTGAACACCGGGGAGCTGTTTTTT
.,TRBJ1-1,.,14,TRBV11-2,CASSPQRSVREAFF,TGTGCCAGCAGCCCACAGCGTTCAGTTCGTGAAGCTTTCTTT
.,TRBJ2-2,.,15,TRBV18,CASSGRVPNTGELFF,TGTGCCAGCTCAGGCAGAGTTCCGAACACCGGGGAGCTGTTTTTT
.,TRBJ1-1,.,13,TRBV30,CAWSGAGGSEAFF,TGTGCCTGGAGTGGGGCTGGGGGTTCTGAAGCTTTCTTT
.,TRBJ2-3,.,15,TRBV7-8,CASSLAGVLGDTQYF,TGTGCCAGCAGCTTAGCGGGGGTGCTGGGAGATACGCAGTATTTT
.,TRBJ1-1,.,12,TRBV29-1,CSVGQSNTEAFF,TGCAGCGTTGGTCAATCGAACACTGAAGCTTTCTTT
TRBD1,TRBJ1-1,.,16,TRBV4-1,CASSQVFLRGPTEAFF,TGCGCCAGCAGCCAAGTTTTCCTCAGGGGGCCCACTGAAGCTTTCTTT
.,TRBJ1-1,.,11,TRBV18,CASSPFAEAFF,TGTGCCAGCTCACCCTTCGCTGAAGCTTTCTTT
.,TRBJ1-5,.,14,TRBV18,CASSPIQSNQPQHF,TGTGCCAGCTCACCTATTCAGTCCAATCAGCCCCAGCATTTT
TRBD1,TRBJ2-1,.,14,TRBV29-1,CSGTGTGAYNEQFF,TGCAGCGGAACCGGGACAGGGGCATACAATGAGCAGTTCTTC
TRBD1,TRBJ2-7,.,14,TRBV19,CASTRGTGSYEQYF,TGTGCCAGTACACGAGGGACAGGGTCCTACGAGCAGTACTTC
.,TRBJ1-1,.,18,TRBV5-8,CASSPPGKTGRRNTEAFF,TGTGCCAGCAGCCCACCTGGGAAAACAGGGCGTAGGAACACTGAAGCTTTCTTT
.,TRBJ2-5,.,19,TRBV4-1,CASSQERGQSAGVQETQYF,TGCGCCAGCAGCCAAGAAAGGGGACAGTCAGCGGGCGTACAAGAGACCCAGTACTTC
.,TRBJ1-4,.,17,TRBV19,CASSMGGGGQWNEKLFF,TGTGCCAGTAGTATGGGCGGAGGAGGACAGTGGAATGAAAAACTGTTTTTT
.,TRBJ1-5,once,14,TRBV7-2,CASSIRQYNQPQHF,TGTGCCAGCAGCATCAGACAGTACAATCAGCCCCAGCATTTT
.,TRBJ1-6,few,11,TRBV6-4,CASRVNSPLHF,TGTGCCAGCAGGGTCAATTCACCCCTCCACTTT
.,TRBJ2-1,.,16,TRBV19,CASSPQGLSSYNEQFF,TGTGCCAGTAGTCCACAGGGTTTAAGCTCCTACAATGAGCAGTTCTTC
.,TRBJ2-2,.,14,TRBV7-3,CASSESGNTGELFF,TGTGCCAGCAGCGAGTCCGGGAACACCGGGGAGCTGTTTTTT
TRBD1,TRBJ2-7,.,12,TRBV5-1,CASSRDRGEQYF,TGCGCCAGCAGCCGGGACAGGGGCGAGCAGTACTTC
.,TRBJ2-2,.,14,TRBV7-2,CASSLAVGTGELFF,TGTGCCAGCAGCTTAGCGGTCGGTACGGGGGAGCTGTTTTTT
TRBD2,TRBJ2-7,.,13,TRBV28,CATNRGRGYEQYF,TGTGCCACCAACCGGGGGAGGGGCTACGAGCAGTACTTC
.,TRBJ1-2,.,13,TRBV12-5,CASGGDNNYGYTF,TGTGCTAGTGGCGGGGACAATAACTATGGCTACACCTTC